Shown below are 21 T cell receptor beta chains from a single sample sequenced in a study of cytomegalovirus exposure and HLA in healthy donors. PCR amplification relied on 60 Vbeta primers (plus 13 Jbeta primers). Repertoires were generated with immunoSEQ multiplex PCR, while TCRdb's copy carries only in-frame clones and drops some. This sample has about 130,000 clones; 60% to 80% occur once, and the top ten carry 2% to 3%. The sequenced sample was PBMCs. These receptor sequences come from a woman in her sixties in good health and CMV-seropositive.

This clone came up once. V usage is TRBV2 and J usage is TRBJ1-5; D gene unclear. CDR3 length equals 14 residues. Germline V gene data show CDR1 as SNHLY and CDR2 as FYNNEI. Trimming took 3 bases from V and 1 from J, leaving 7 bases between them. The CDR3 nucleotides are TGTGCCAGCAGTGAGTGGGCAAGCAATCAGCCCCAGCATTTT. Its protein is CASSEWASNQPQHF.

This chain links TRBV28 with TRBJ1-1, with D possibly matching TRBD1 (6 bases). This CDR3 is 13 amino acids long. V was trimmed by 7 bases and J by 1 base, leaving 10 bases between them. Germline values: CDR1 MDHEN, CDR2 SYDVKM. CDR3 sequence: CASILGGNTEAFF. CDR3 nucleotide sequence: TGTGCCAGCATCCTAGGGGGGAACACTGAAGCTTTCTTT.

The chain is built from TRBV10-1 and TRBJ2-1, with 9 bases lining up with TRBD2. Germline-derived CDR1 and CDR2 are WNHNN and SYGVQD (reference sequence). This CDR3 region has 18 residues. With V trimmed by 4 bases and J by 7 bases, 17 bases remained unmatched. The CDR3 here is CASSVSPVAGARINEQFF. For the CDR3, the DNA is TGCGCCAGCAGTGTCTCTCCCGTAGCGGGGGCGCGGATAAATGAGCAGTTCTTC.

This chain uses TRBV18 with TRBJ2-5; 11 bases agree with TRBD1. This CDR3 spans 15 amino acids. V dropped 3 bases and J dropped 5; count of bases not matched to a gene: 5. Germline V gene data show CDR1 as KGHSH and CDR2 as LQKENI. CDR3 amino acids: CASSPRTGGQETQYF. For the CDR3, the DNA is TGTGCCAGCTCACCGCGGACAGGGGGCCAGGAGACCCAGTACTTC.

There are a few counts of this clone. The chain couples TRBV5-1 to TRBJ2-7; the match to TRBD2 covers 7 bases. The CDR3 is 15 amino acids. Germline V CDR1 and CDR2: SGHRS, YFSETQ. V trimming: 1 base; J trimming: 3 bases; junction bases outside the gene matches: 7. The CDR3 DNA is TGCGCCAGCAGCTTGAATTGGGGAGGGAGCTACGAGCAGTACTTC. Residues: CASSLNWGGSYEQYF.

The J gene is TRBJ2-3, the V gene TRBV4-1, with TRBD2 matching over 7 bases. The germline gives CDR1 MGHRA, CDR2 YSYEKL. This CDR3 region has 14 residues. The J segment lost 12 bases and the V segment lost 2 bases, leaving 11 bases of the junction unmatched. CDR3 loop: CASSQMAGDPDQYF. CDR3 DNA: TGCGCCAGCAGCCAAATGGCGGGGGATCCAGACCAGTATTTT.

This chain uses TRBV7-3 with TRBJ2-7; perhaps TRBD2 as D (6 bases). The germline V gene encodes CDR1 SGHTA and CDR2 FQGTGA. V was clipped by 5 bases and J by 0 bases, with 8 bases between them. CDR3 length: 13 residues. The CDR3 nucleotides read TGTGCCAGCAGCGCCGGGGGCTCCTACGAGCAGTACTTC. Protein: CASSAGGSYEQYF.

The V call is TRBV7-9, the J call TRBJ1-2, with 7 bases lining up with TRBD1. This CDR3 spans 14 amino acids. Trimming took 5 bases from V and 4 from J; bases not matched to a gene: 7. In germline, CDR1 is SEHNR, CDR2 FQNEAQ (reference sequence). The DNA of the CDR3 is TGTGCCAGCAGCGGGGACAGTACGATCTATGGCTACACCTTC. It encodes CASSGDSTIYGYTF. Full variable domain (rest looked up from reference TRBV7-9 and TRBJ1-2): DTGVSQNPRHKITKRGQNVTFRCDPISEHNRLYWYRQTLGQGPEFLTYFQNEAQLEKSRLLSDRFSAERPKGSFSTLEIQRTEQGDSAMYLCASSGDSTIYGYTFGSGTRLTVV.

The chain joins TRBV5-5 to TRBJ1-1; no clear D gene. The germline gives CDR1 SGHKS, CDR2 YYEKEE (reference sequence). There are 13 residues in the CDR3. Deletions cut 2 bases from V and 2 bases from J, with 7 bases between. This chain's CDR3 is CASSLRLNTEAFF. The CDR3 region has the DNA TGTGCCAGCAGCTTACGACTAAACACTGAAGCTTTCTTT.

The rearrangement uses TRBV7-6 and TRBJ2-3; 9 bases fit TRBD2. CDR1 SGHVS and CDR2 FNYEAQ come from the germline V gene. CDR3 length: 16 amino acids. The J segment lost 5 bases and the V segment lost 1 base, leaving 7 bases of the junction unmatched. The CDR3 loop reads CASSLGGLAGRDTQYF. Here the CDR3 DNA reads TGTGCCAGCAGCTTAGGGGGTCTAGCGGGGAGAGATACGCAGTATTTT.

The chain uses TRBV5-1 and TRBJ2-2; D gene uncertain. In germline, CDR1 is SGHRS, CDR2 YFSETQ. Deletions cut 0 bases from V and 4 bases from J, with 4 bases between. This CDR3 spans 13 amino acids. The CDR3, as DNA: TGCGCCAGCAGCTTGGGGGCCACCGGGGAGCTGTTTTTT. Translation gives CASSLGATGELFF.

This clone appeared a single time. The V call is TRBV6-1, the J call TRBJ2-1, with D maybe TRBD2 (5 bases). Germline V gives CDR1 MNHNS, CDR2 SASEGT. Between the trimmed V and J ends, which lost 8 bases and 8 bases, there was a span of 10 bases. The CDR3 loop spans 11 amino acids. The CDR3 spells CASRGWDEQFF. CDR3 coding DNA: TGTGCCAGCCGGGGATGGGATGAGCAGTTCTTC.

The chain has TRBV12-5 and TRBJ1-1; D gene uncertain. CDR3 length equals 17 residues. V was trimmed by 4 bases and J by 2 bases, leaving 20 bases between them. Germline CDR1 and CDR2: LGHNT and FRNRAP. The CDR3 sequence is CASGSPEGRNGNTEAFF. The CDR3 coding sequence is TGTGCTAGTGGTTCGCCTGAGGGCAGGAACGGAAACACTGAAGCTTTCTTT.

In the case of this clone: One junction end disagrees with the germline gene, perhaps due to a read error. The V call is TRBV7-9, the J call TRBJ1-5; 8 bases are shared with TRBD1. Germline CDR1 and CDR2: SEHNR and FQNEAQ (reference sequence). The CDR3 covers 14 residues. The CDR3 DNA is TGTTCCAGCAGCGGACAGGGTAATAGTCAGCCCCAGCATTTT. It translates to CSSSGQGNSQPQHF.

A word on this clone: The sample carries other DNA sequences with the same CDR3. V usage is TRBV27 and J usage is TRBJ1-2; 7 bases match TRBD1. CDR3 length: 13 amino acids. CDR1 MNHEY and CDR2 SMNVEV come from the germline V gene (reference sequence). J was trimmed by 5 bases and V by 5 bases; bases with no gene match: 5. The CDR3 protein is CASSLGTAYGYTF. As DNA, the CDR3 is TGTGCCAGCAGTCTCGGGACAGCATATGGCTACACCTTC.

The CDR3 nucleotides read TGCGCCAGCAGTGACCGGGGGGGCCCACAAACGCAGTATTTT. Its protein product is CASSDRGGPQTQYF. The J gene is TRBJ2-3, the V gene TRBV10-2, with 8 bases that match TRBD2. V lost 3 bases to trimming and J lost 9 bases; unmatched junction nucleotides: 8. The V gene's germline CDR1 is WSHSY and CDR2 SAAADI. CDR3 length: 14 residues.

The table lists this clone with a count of one. The chain uses TRBV5-4 and TRBJ1-2; D gene ambiguous. The CDR3 extends over 17 amino acids. The V end was cut by 0 bases, the J end by 7 bases, with 22 bases between. CDR1 is SGHNT, CDR2 YYREEE, per germline (reference sequence). The CDR3 is CASSLGGGGSVSGGYTF. In DNA, the CDR3 is TGTGCCAGCAGCTTGGGAGGTGGAGGGTCGGTGAGTGGTGGCTACACCTTC.

This clone was recorded at least ten times. V gene TRBV5-1 combines with J gene TRBJ1-1; the D gene is possibly TRBD1 (6 bases). The germline V gene has CDR1 SGHRS and CDR2 YFSETQ. CDR3 length equals 15 residues. Trimming took off 6 bases at V and 0 bases at J, with 15 bases between the two ends. The CDR3 sequence: CASTVGAEMNTEAFF. For the CDR3, the DNA is TGCGCCAGCACCGTGGGGGCAGAAATGAACACTGAAGCTTTCTTT. Full variable domain (remainder filled in from reference TRBV5-1 and TRBJ1-1): KAGVTQTPRYLIKTRGQQVTLSCSPISGHRSVSWYQQTPGQGLQFLFEYFSETQRNKGNFPGRFSGRQFSNSRSEMNVSTLELGDSALYLCASTVGAEMNTEAFFGQGTRLTVV.

The chain has TRBV7-2 and TRBJ1-1; weak D call: TRBD1 (5 bases). The germline V and J ends were trimmed by 1 base and 9 bases, with 12 bases remaining between them. Germline V gene data show CDR1 as SGHTA and CDR2 as FQGNSA. This CDR3 contains 13 residues. In DNA form, the CDR3 reads TGTGCCAGCAGCTTAGAGGCAGGGCGTAAAGCTTTCTTT. The encoded protein is CASSLEAGRKAFF. The complete variable domain, with remaining parts taken from reference TRBV7-2 and TRBJ1-1, reads GAGVSQSPSNKVTEKGKDVELRCDPISGHTALYWYRQSLGQGLEFLIYFQGNSAPDKSGLPSDRFSAERTGGSVSTLTIQRTQQEDSAVYLCASSLEAGRKAFFGQGTRLTVV.

This clone was observed a few times. CDR3 residues: CASIMRGVNTEAFF. CDR3 DNA sequence: TGTGCCAGTATCATGCGGGGAGTGAACACTGAAGCTTTCTTT. The J gene is TRBJ1-1, the V gene TRBV19; D is unresolved. From germline, CDR1 is LNHDA and CDR2 SQIVND (reference sequence). The CDR3 totals 14 residues. The V end lost 7 bases, the J end lost 0 bases, and 12 bases lay between the germline ends.

This clone was observed a few times. The rearrangement joins TRBV9 to TRBJ1-1, with TRBD1 matching 9 bases. The CDR3 runs to 15 residues. V lost 3 bases and J lost 4; bases outside the gene matches: 7. In germline, CDR1 is SGDLS, CDR2 YYNGEE. The CDR3 bases are TGTGCCAGCAGCGCTCAACAGGGGGCGAGCACTGAAGCTTTCTTT. Protein product: CASSAQQGASTEAFF.